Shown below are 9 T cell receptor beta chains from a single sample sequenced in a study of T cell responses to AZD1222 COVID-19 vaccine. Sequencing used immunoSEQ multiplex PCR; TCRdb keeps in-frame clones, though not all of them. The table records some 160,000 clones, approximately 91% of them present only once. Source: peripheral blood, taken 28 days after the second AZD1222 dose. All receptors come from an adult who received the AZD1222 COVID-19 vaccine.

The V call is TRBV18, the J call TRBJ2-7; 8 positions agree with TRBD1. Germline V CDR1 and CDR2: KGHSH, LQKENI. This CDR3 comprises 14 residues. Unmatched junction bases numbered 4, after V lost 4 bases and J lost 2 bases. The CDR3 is CASSRGTGAYEQYF. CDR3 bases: TGTGCCAGCTCACGCGGGACAGGAGCCTACGAGCAGTACTTC.

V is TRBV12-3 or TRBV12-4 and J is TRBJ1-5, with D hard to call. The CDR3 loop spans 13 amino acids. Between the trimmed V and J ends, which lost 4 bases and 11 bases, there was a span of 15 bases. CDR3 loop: CASSSTSPTAQHF. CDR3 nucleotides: TGTGCCAGCAGTTCGACATCGCCAACGGCCCAGCATTTT.

CDR3 region: CASSETGEAFF. CDR3 sequence (DNA): TGCGCCAGCAGCGAAACAGGTGAAGCTTTCTTT. The V and J genes are TRBV5-1 and TRBJ1-1; weak D call: TRBD1 (5 bases). CDR3 length equals 11 residues. Per germline, CDR1 SGHRS and CDR2 YFSETQ. The V end lost 4 bases, the J end lost 7 bases, and 8 bases lay between the germline ends. Complete variable domain (other parts from reference TRBV5-1 and TRBJ1-1): KAGVTQTPRYLIKTRGQQVTLSCSPISGHRSVSWYQQTPGQGLQFLFEYFSETQRNKGNFPGRFSGRQFSNSRSEMNVSTLELGDSALYLCASSETGEAFFGQGTRLTVV.

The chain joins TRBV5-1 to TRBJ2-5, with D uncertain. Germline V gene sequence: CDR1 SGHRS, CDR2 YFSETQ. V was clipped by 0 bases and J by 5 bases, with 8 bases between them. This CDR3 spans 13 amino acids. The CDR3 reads CASSLGWSETQYF. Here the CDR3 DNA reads TGCGCCAGCAGCTTGGGCTGGTCTGAGACCCAGTACTTC.

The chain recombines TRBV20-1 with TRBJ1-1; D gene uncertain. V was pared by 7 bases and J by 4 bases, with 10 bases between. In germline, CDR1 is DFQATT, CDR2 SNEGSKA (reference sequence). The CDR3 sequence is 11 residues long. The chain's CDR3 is CSVPLGTEAFF. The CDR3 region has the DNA TGCAGTGTTCCGTTGGGCACTGAAGCTTTCTTT.

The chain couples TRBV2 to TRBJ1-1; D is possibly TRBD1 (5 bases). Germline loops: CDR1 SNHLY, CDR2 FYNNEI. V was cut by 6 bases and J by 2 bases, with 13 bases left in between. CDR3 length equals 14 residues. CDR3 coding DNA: TGTGCCAGCAGGTTCTTGGGGGTTAACACTGAAGCTTTCTTT. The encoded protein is CASRFLGVNTEAFF.

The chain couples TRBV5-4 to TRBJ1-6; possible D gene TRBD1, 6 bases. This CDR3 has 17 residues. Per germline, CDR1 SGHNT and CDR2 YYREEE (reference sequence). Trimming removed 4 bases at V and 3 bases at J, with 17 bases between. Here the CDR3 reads CASSTASQGGYNSPLHF. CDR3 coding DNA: TGTGCCAGCAGCACAGCATCACAGGGAGGCTATAATTCACCCCTCCACTTT.

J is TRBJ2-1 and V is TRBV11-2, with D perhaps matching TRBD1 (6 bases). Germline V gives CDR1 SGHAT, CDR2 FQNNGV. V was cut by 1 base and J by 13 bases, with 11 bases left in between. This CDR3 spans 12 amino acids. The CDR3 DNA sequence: TGTGCCAGCAGCTTAGGGTGGGGGCCACAGTTCTTC. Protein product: CASSLGWGPQFF.

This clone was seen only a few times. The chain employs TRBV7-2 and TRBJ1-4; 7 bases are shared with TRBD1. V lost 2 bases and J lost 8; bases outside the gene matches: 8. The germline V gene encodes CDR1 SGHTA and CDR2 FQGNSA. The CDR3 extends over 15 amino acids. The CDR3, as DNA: TGTGCCAGCAGCTTAACAGGGGCGAGAGGCGAAAAACTGTTTTTT. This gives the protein CASSLTGARGEKLFF.